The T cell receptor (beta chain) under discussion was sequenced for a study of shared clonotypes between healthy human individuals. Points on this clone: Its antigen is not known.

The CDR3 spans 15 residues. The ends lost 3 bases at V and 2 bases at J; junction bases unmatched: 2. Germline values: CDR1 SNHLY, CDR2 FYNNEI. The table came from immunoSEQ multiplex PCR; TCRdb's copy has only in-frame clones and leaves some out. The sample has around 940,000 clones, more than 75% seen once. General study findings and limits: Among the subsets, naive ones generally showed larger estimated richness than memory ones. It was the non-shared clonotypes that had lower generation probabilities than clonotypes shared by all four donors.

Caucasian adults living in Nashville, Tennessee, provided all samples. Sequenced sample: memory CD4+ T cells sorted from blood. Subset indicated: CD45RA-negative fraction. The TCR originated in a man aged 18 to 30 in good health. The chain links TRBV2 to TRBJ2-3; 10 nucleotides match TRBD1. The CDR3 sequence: CASSEGQGYTDTQYF. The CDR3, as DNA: TGTGCCAGCAGTGAGGGACAGGGGTACACAGATACGCAGTATTTT.